This TCR beta chain derives from a study of cytomegalovirus exposure and HLA in healthy donors. The wider study: Membership in the Caucasian-associated ancestry cluster was found for around four fifths of roughly 400 genotyped donors. General study findings and limits: Later on, a genetic analysis was performed. It linked a missense variant in DCLRE1C with V- and J-gene trimming of TCR beta.

Details on this clone: The antigen remains undetermined.

Amplification used 60 Vbeta primers and 13 Jbeta primers. Using immunoSEQ multiplex PCR, the repertoire was profiled, and TCRdb retains in-frame clones only, with some absent. Among under 130,000 clones listed, approximately 83% were seen once. In germline, CDR1 is MNHEY, CDR2 SVGAGI. V was clipped by 5 bases and J by 3 bases; unmatched bases: 7. The CDR3 extends over 15 amino acids. This chain links TRBV6-5 with TRBJ2-1; 7 bases are shared with TRBD2. The receptor comes from a man younger than 35 in good health and CMV-seronegative. Sequenced: PBMCs. CDR3 in amino acids: CASSLSGNSYNEQFF. DNA for the CDR3: TGTGCCAGCAGTCTGAGCGGGAACAGCTACAATGAGCAGTTCTTC.